Following are 26 T cell receptor beta chains from one sample sequenced in a study of T cell repertoires in cytomegalovirus infection. What these receptors recognize is not known. TCRdb re-called the reads through MiXCR, storing one row per CDR3 protein. The table lists 700,000 to 950,000 distinct CDR3 sequences, about 30% of them singletons. Sequencing was performed on cultured CD8+ T cells from PBMCs, taken from culture after CMV antigen stimulation. All receptors come from a human donor in good health (CMV status not recorded). Some clones in this sample may be carry-over from other donors' samples.

This clonotype was observed a handful of times. The chain couples TRBV9 to TRBJ1-1; TRBD1 might be the D (6 bases). The CDR3 totals 17 residues. V gave up 0 bases and J gave up 3 bases, with 18 bases separating them. Looked up from germline, CDR1 is SGDLS and CDR2 is YYNGEE. The DNA for the CDR3 is TGTGCCAGCAGCGTAGGGAGGGGGGCGCGGAGGGACACTGAAGCTTTCTTT. Its protein is CASSVGRGARRDTEAFF.

The CDR3 DNA sequence: TGTGCCAGCAGCGGGAAGGGACAGGGCTTGGATGAGCAGTTCTTC. Translation: CASSGKGQGLDEQFF. The V call is TRBV5-4, the J call TRBJ2-1; 9 bases line up with TRBD1. With V trimmed by 4 bases and J by 8 bases, 10 bases remained unmatched. This CDR3 comprises 15 residues. Germline-derived CDR1 and CDR2 are SGHNT and YYREEE (reference sequence). The full variable domain, its missing parts supplied by reference TRBV5-4 and TRBJ2-1, is ETGVTQSPTHLIKTRGQQVTLRCSSQSGHNTVSWYQQALGQGPQFIFQYYREEENGRGNFPPRFSGLQFPNYSSELNVNALELDDSALYLCASSGKGQGLDEQFFGPGTRLTVL.

The rearrangement links TRBV10-3 to TRBJ2-6; D gene ambiguous. Germline V gene sequence: CDR1 ENHRY, CDR2 SYGVKD. The CDR3 length is 15 residues. Trimming took off 2 bases at V and 0 bases at J, with 5 bases between the two ends. CDR3 nucleotide sequence: TGTGCCATCAGTGAGCTGTTCTCTGGGGCCAACGTCCTGACTTTC. Amino acid sequence: CAISELFSGANVLTF.

The chain carries TRBV7-6 and TRBJ1-3; D gene uncertain. This CDR3 is built from 15 residues. Germline V gene sequence: CDR1 SGHVS, CDR2 FNYEAQ. Trimming removed 10 bases at V and 0 bases at J, with 16 bases between. The CDR3 sequence is CAILAPAGSGNTIYF. In DNA, the CDR3 is TGTGCCATTCTGGCCCCCGCTGGCTCTGGAAACACCATATATTTT.

This clonotype turned up a few times. The chain uses TRBV29-1 and TRBJ2-2; the match to TRBD2 covers 7 bases. The V segment lost 7 bases and the J segment 0 bases; nucleotides outside the gene matches: 5. Germline CDR1 and CDR2: SQVTM and ANQGSEA. The CDR3 is 14 amino acids. This CDR3 reads CSALGTTNTGELFF. The CDR3 coding sequence is TGCAGCGCCCTCGGGACTACGAACACCGGGGAGCTGTTTTTT.

Comments on this clonotype: Given a much more abundant clone one base away, this may be a read error. J is TRBJ2-1 and V is TRBV7-8; 7 bases map to TRBD2. The CDR3 covers 16 residues. The germline V gene encodes CDR1 SGHVS and CDR2 FQNEAQ. The DNA of the CDR3 is TGTTCCAGCAGCTTGGCTAGCGGCGATTTCTCCAATGAGCAGTTCTTC. It codes for CSSSLASGDFSNEQFF.

The CDR3 region is CASSFGSLGNQPQHF. CDR3 bases: TGTGCCAGCAGTTTTGGCAGCCTAGGCAATCAGCCCCAGCATTTT. The V and J genes are TRBV12-3 or TRBV12-4 and TRBJ1-5; D call uncertain. CDR3 length: 15 amino acids. The V and J ends lost 3 bases and 2 bases respectively, with 11 bases between them.

This clonotype came up a few times. This rearrangement joins TRBV29-1 to TRBJ2-2; the match to TRBD2 covers 9 bases. CDR3 length equals 13 residues. Germline V gives CDR1 SQVTM, CDR2 ANQGSEA. The junction had 4 bases not matched to a gene; V was cut back by 7 bases and J by 4 bases. CDR3 nucleotides: TGCAGCGGGACTAGCGCTGCCACCGGGGAGCTGTTTTTT. Translating gives CSGTSAATGELFF.

The V call is TRBV28, the J call TRBJ1-2; 10 bases are shared with TRBD1. V lost 3 bases and J lost 6; bases outside the gene matches: 7. Germline V gene sequence: CDR1 MDHEN, CDR2 SYDVKM. The CDR3 covers 15 residues. CDR3 region: CASSFYMGTGDGYTF. The CDR3 nucleotides are TGTGCCAGCAGTTTCTATATGGGGACAGGGGATGGCTACACCTTC.

The chain employs TRBV6-1 and TRBJ2-1; TRBD2 might be the D (5 bases). The CDR3 is 16 amino acids. V dropped 2 bases and J dropped 5 bases, with 16 bases sitting between them. Per germline, CDR1 MNHNS and CDR2 SASEGT. The CDR3 DNA reads as TGTGCCAGCAGTGAAACCGGCGAGGGTGCGGACAATGAGCAGTTCTTC. Translating gives CASSETGEGADNEQFF.

The CDR3 nucleotides read TGTGCCAGCAGCATCTACCCTCCCCAGGCCGGTGGTAGCAATCAGCCCCAGCATTTT. Translated: CASSIYPPQAGGSNQPQHF. This chain connects TRBV27 to TRBJ1-5; the D is unclear. V lost 6 bases and J 0 bases, leaving 24 bases between the germline ends. Germline-derived CDR1 and CDR2 are MNHEY and SMNVEV (reference sequence). The CDR3 is 19 amino acids.

This chain joins TRBV20-1 and TRBJ2-1; TRBD2 agrees at 12 bases. The trim removed 1 base at V and 12 bases at J, leaving 4 bases unmatched. Germline V lookup: CDR1 DFQATT, CDR2 SNEGSKA (reference sequence). The CDR3 totals 13 residues. The CDR3 DNA sequence: TGCAGTGCTAGAGGGACTAGCGGGGAATGGCAGTTCTTC. It is translated as CSARGTSGEWQFF.

This clonotype was observed a few times. This rearrangement joins TRBV10-3 to TRBJ1-1; unclear D gene. Germline V gives CDR1 ENHRY, CDR2 SYGVKD. The ends were cut back, 7 bases at V and 4 bases at J, with 16 bases in the middle. The CDR3 has 14 amino acids. Here the CDR3 reads CAIISEGPGTEAFF. CDR3 DNA: TGTGCCATCATTTCTGAGGGTCCGGGCACTGAAGCTTTCTTT.

This clonotype has more than one count but fewer than ten. The J gene is TRBJ1-2, the V gene TRBV10-3, with TRBD1 as a possible D gene (5 bases). Germline lookup yields CDR1 ENHRY and CDR2 SYGVKD. Trimming took off 3 bases at V and 8 bases at J, with 16 bases between the two ends. The CDR3 consists of 14 residues. DNA of the CDR3: TGTGCCATCAGTGAACCGATCCGGGACCACGGCTACACCTTC. This sequence encodes CAISEPIRDHGYTF.

The V and J genes are TRBV6-5 and TRBJ1-2, with 9 nucleotides matching TRBD1. CDR3 length: 12 residues. With V trimmed by 10 bases and J by 5 bases, 5 bases remained unmatched. CDR1 and CDR2 from the germline V gene are MNHEY and SVGAGI. CDR3 residues: CATKQGAYGYTF. In DNA form, the CDR3 reads TGTGCCACCAAACAGGGGGCGTATGGCTACACCTTC.

This clonotype was counted at least ten times. This chain links TRBV7-2 with TRBJ2-3; D possibly corresponds to TRBD2 (5 bases). This CDR3 is built from 14 residues. V dropped 1 base and J dropped 6 bases, with 11 bases sitting between them. Looked up from germline, CDR1 is SGHTA and CDR2 is FQGNSA. This CDR3 reads CASSLGPGWDTQYF. DNA for the CDR3: TGTGCCAGCAGCTTAGGGCCGGGGTGGGATACGCAGTATTTT.

The rearrangement uses TRBV6-6 and TRBJ2-2; 9 bases are shared with TRBD2. Germline V CDR1 and CDR2: MNHNY, SVGAGI (reference sequence). The J segment lost 3 bases and the V segment lost 5 bases, leaving 4 bases of the junction unmatched. The CDR3 is made up of 15 amino acids. The CDR3 loop is CASSSGGTYTGELFF. CDR3 DNA sequence: TGTGCCAGCAGTAGCGGGGGGACCTACACCGGGGAGCTGTTTTTT.

This clonotype was seen a few times. This chain joins TRBV4-1 and TRBJ2-3; D may be TRBD2 (5 bases). Germline assignment: CDR1 MGHRA and CDR2 YSYEKL. The CDR3 extends over 15 amino acids. Between the trimmed V and J ends, which lost 0 bases and 2 bases, there was a span of 9 bases. In DNA, the CDR3 is TGCGCCAGCAGCCAAGACACACTAGACACAGATACGCAGTATTTT. This gives the protein CASSQDTLDTDTQYF.

This clonotype was recorded at least ten times. The V call is TRBV11-2, the J call TRBJ1-2, with D possibly being TRBD1 (5 bases). Germline V CDR1 and CDR2: SGHAT, FQNNGV. The ends were cut back, 2 bases at V and 1 base at J, with 17 bases in the middle. The CDR3 consists of 17 residues. The CDR3 DNA reads as TGTGCCAGCAGCTTATGGGTCCGGCAGGGTCATAACTATGGCTACACCTTC. Translating gives CASSLWVRQGHNYGYTF.

As regards this clonotype: Relative to the germline gene, one junction end is altered; a read error may explain this. This sequence joins TRBV7-6 and TRBJ2-1; possibly TRBD2 for D (5 bases). CDR1 SGHVS and CDR2 FNYEAQ come from the germline V gene. The CDR3 is 17 amino acids. CDR3 loop: CASSPFTRGSSYNEQFF. The CDR3 DNA is TGTGCTAGCAGCCCCTTTACTCGGGGAAGCTCCTACAATGAGCAGTTCTTC.

This clonotype has just a few counts. The V and J genes are TRBV6-1 and TRBJ1-6; 8 bases map to TRBD1. Unmatched junction bases numbered 8, after V lost 5 bases and J lost 8 bases. The CDR3 consists of 15 residues. CDR1 MNHNS and CDR2 SASEGT come from the germline V gene. CDR3 sequence: CASSKGGTGDSPLHF. As DNA, the CDR3 is TGTGCCAGCAGTAAAGGGGGGACAGGAGATTCACCCCTCCACTTT.

In DNA, the CDR3 is TGTGCCAGCAGATACGGGACGGAAAATTCACCCCTCCACTTT. It is translated as CASRYGTENSPLHF. The chain recombines TRBV4-2 with TRBJ1-6; possibly TRBD1 for D (5 bases). Per the germline V gene, CDR1 is LGHNA and CDR2 is YNFKEQ. V was shortened by 6 bases and J by 7 bases, with 13 bases between the two germline ends. The CDR3 contains 14 residues.

This clonotype was seen only a few times. The V call is TRBV7-6, the J call TRBJ2-3; D is unresolved. The germline CDR1 and CDR2 sequences are SGHVS and FNYEAQ. The V end lost 5 bases, the J end lost 4 bases, and 16 bases lay between the germline ends. The CDR3 covers 15 residues. The CDR3 loop is CASSPTTRAADTQYF. CDR3 coding DNA: TGTGCCAGCAGCCCTACGACCCGGGCGGCAGATACGCAGTATTTT.

This clonotype was seen only a few times. The chain couples TRBV2 to TRBJ1-2; 9 nucleotides align to TRBD1. This CDR3 has 15 residues. From germline, CDR1 is SNHLY and CDR2 FYNNEI. V was pared by 2 bases and J by 7 bases, with 8 bases of the junction left unmatched. CDR3 loop: CASSESSGTGTGYTF. The CDR3 region has the DNA TGTGCCAGCAGTGAATCCTCCGGGACAGGGACTGGCTACACCTTC.

The chain has TRBV18 and TRBJ1-4; weak D call: TRBD1 (6 bases). The CDR3 contains 14 residues. V lost 3 bases, J lost 6 bases, and 11 bases lay in between. Germline values: CDR1 KGHSH, CDR2 LQKENI. DNA of the CDR3: TGTGCCAGCTCACCCCGGGGGCCGGATGAAAAACTGTTTTTT. Protein sequence: CASSPRGPDEKLFF. The full variable domain, rest sourced from reference TRBV18 and TRBJ1-4, is NAGVMQNPRHLVRRRGQEARLRCSPMKGHSHVYWYRQLPEEGLKFMVYLQKENIIDESGMPKERFSAEFPKEGPSILRIQQVVRGDSAAYFCASSPRGPDEKLFFGSGTQLSVL.

This clonotype has a handful of counts. J is TRBJ1-1 and V is TRBV19; 7 bases line up with TRBD1. Germline CDR1 LNHDA, CDR2 SQIVND (reference sequence). Germline trimming cut 10 bases from V and 0 bases from J; bases unmatched to any gene: 5. This CDR3 is 13 amino acids long. CDR3 nucleotide sequence: TGTGCCACCTACAGGGGAATGAACACTGAAGCTTTCTTT. This codes for CATYRGMNTEAFF.